Shown below are 20 T cell receptor beta chains from a single sample sequenced in a study of graft-versus-host responses after intestinal transplantation. Assay used: immunoSEQ multiplex PCR; TCRdb lists only in-frame clones, some missing. The table has around 71,000 clones, around 90% seen once; the top ten hold around 7%. The sample was bone marrow, taken 700 to 750 days after intestinal transplantation. Receptors were obtained from a human patient who received an intestinal transplant, so some T cells may come from the graft donor.

This chain connects TRBV5-4 to TRBJ1-3; no reliable D call. Per the germline V gene, CDR1 is SGHNT and CDR2 is YYREEE (reference sequence). V was trimmed by 0 bases and J by 8 bases, leaving 12 bases between them. The CDR3 has 14 amino acids. CDR3 bases: TGTGCCAGCAGCTTGGAGTCGGACCCTTACACCATATATTTT. This sequence encodes CASSLESDPYTIYF.

The CDR3 protein is CASSIQGSPLHF. The CDR3 coding sequence is TGTGCCAGTAGTATCCAGGGTTCACCCCTCCACTTT. The chain uses TRBV19 and TRBJ1-6; a weak D match, TRBD1 (5 bases). The V gene's germline CDR1 is LNHDA and CDR2 SQIVND (reference sequence). There are 12 residues in the CDR3. V lost 3 bases and J 9 bases, leaving 6 bases between the germline ends.

The V call is TRBV5-6, the J call TRBJ2-7; 7 positions agree with TRBD2. This CDR3 spans 14 amino acids. The junction had 6 bases not matched to a gene; V was cut back by 1 base and J by 5 bases. Looked up from germline, CDR1 is SGHDT and CDR2 is YYEEEE. The CDR3 protein is CASSLYLADDEQYF. The CDR3 nucleotides read TGTGCCAGCAGCTTGTATCTAGCGGACGACGAGCAGTACTTC. Filled out from reference TRBV5-6 and TRBJ2-7, the complete variable domain reads DAGVTQSPTHLIKTRGQQVTLRCSPKSGHDTVSWYQQALGQGPQFIFQYYEEEERQRGNFPDRFSGHQFPNYSSELNVNALLLGDSALYLCASSLYLADDEQYFGPGTRLTVT.

The chain recombines TRBV6-1 with TRBJ1-4; 7 bases are shared with TRBD1. CDR1 is MNHNS, CDR2 SASEGT, per germline. Germline trimming cut 0 bases from V and 8 bases from J; bases unmatched to any gene: 3. There are 14 residues in the CDR3. The CDR3 loop is CASSEADREEKLFF. The CDR3 coding sequence is TGTGCCAGCAGTGAAGCCGACAGGGAGGAAAAACTGTTTTTT.

The V call is TRBV29-1, the J call TRBJ2-7, with 7 nucleotides matching TRBD1. The CDR3 totals 12 residues. V shed 7 bases, J shed 2 bases, and the junction held 5 bases outside the gene matches. Germline assignment: CDR1 SQVTM and CDR2 ANQGSEA. The CDR3 sequence is CSGRDSAYEQYF. CDR3 sequence (DNA): TGCAGCGGCCGGGACAGCGCCTACGAGCAGTACTTC.

The V and J genes are TRBV5-1 and TRBJ2-5; 8 bases line up with TRBD2. The V and J ends lost 6 bases and 4 bases, in that order; junction bases with no gene match: 8. CDR1 and CDR2 (germline): SGHRS, YFSETQ. The CDR3 extends over 14 amino acids. CDR3 region: CASKWGSGIETQYF. The CDR3 DNA reads TGCGCCAGCAAATGGGGTAGCGGGATAGAGACCCAGTACTTC.

V gene TRBV11-2 combines with J gene TRBJ1-2; 11 bases agree with TRBD1. The CDR3 extends over 15 amino acids. CDR1 SGHAT and CDR2 FQNNGV come from the germline V gene. After removal of 3 bases from V and 6 bases from J, the junction contained 6 bases not matched to a gene. CDR3 nucleotides: TGTGCCAGCAGCTTTGGGGACAGGGGGGGGCATGGCTACACCTTC. Protein sequence: CASSFGDRGGHGYTF.

The rearrangement uses TRBV6-6 and TRBJ1-1; D remains ambiguous. The length of the CDR3 is 12 residues. Germline V gene sequence: CDR1 MNHNY, CDR2 SVGAGI (reference sequence). Deletions cut 6 bases from V and 7 bases from J, with 12 bases between. This CDR3 reads CASRPEGFEAFF. DNA for the CDR3: TGTGCCAGCAGACCCGAGGGATTTGAAGCTTTCTTT.

The chain joins TRBV7-7 to TRBJ2-3; D is undetermined. This CDR3 has 13 residues. Germline CDR1 SSHAT, CDR2 FNYEAQ (reference sequence). V lost 1 base to trimming and J lost 0 bases, with 2 bases between them. The CDR3 spells CASSLVSTDTQYF. DNA for the CDR3: TGTGCCAGCAGCTTAGTGAGCACAGATACGCAGTATTTT.

The V call is TRBV7-6, the J call TRBJ2-7; no clear D gene. The CDR3 covers 14 residues. V lost 2 bases to trimming and J lost 3 bases, with 11 bases between them. CDR1 is SGHVS, CDR2 FNYEAQ, per germline. The CDR3 nucleotides are TGTGCCAGCAGCTTATTTGACCGAAACTACGAGCAGTACTTC. As protein: CASSLFDRNYEQYF.

V gene TRBV10-1 combines with J gene TRBJ2-1, with 10 bases aligning to TRBD1. The CDR3 has 15 amino acids. Per germline, CDR1 WNHNN and CDR2 SYGVQD (reference sequence). V gave up 5 bases and J gave up 4 bases; unmatched junction bases: 5. Here the CDR3 DNA reads TGCGCCAGCAGTCCGGACAGGGGGTTATACAATGAGCAGTTCTTC. This sequence encodes CASSPDRGLYNEQFF.

The chain recombines TRBV5-6 with TRBJ1-1; D is unclear. The CDR3 is 14 residues long. Germline V lookup: CDR1 SGHDT, CDR2 YYEEEE. Trimming removed 0 bases at V and 0 bases at J, with 6 bases between. The CDR3 nucleotides are TGTGCCAGCAGCTTGGAGGGCATGAACACTGAAGCTTTCTTT. Protein sequence: CASSLEGMNTEAFF. The variable domain in full, with the rest retrieved from reference TRBV5-6 and TRBJ1-1, is DAGVTQSPTHLIKTRGQQVTLRCSPKSGHDTVSWYQQALGQGPQFIFQYYEEEERQRGNFPDRFSGHQFPNYSSELNVNALLLGDSALYLCASSLEGMNTEAFFGQGTRLTVV.

The V call is TRBV6-1, the J call TRBJ2-3; D gene uncertain. Germline CDR1 reads MNHNS; CDR2 reads SASEGT. The CDR3 runs to 14 residues. The V end was cut by 4 bases, the J end by 3 bases, with 11 bases between. CDR3 in DNA: TGTGCCAGCAGTGCTTCCCATACGACAGATACGCAGTATTTT. Its translation is CASSASHTTDTQYF.

The J gene is TRBJ1-3, the V gene TRBV6-5, with no clear D. CDR1 and CDR2 (germline): MNHEY, SVGAGI. Trimming took off 0 bases at V and 0 bases at J, with 9 bases between the two ends. This CDR3 has 16 amino acids. CDR3: CASSYSRRSSGNTIYF. In DNA, the CDR3 is TGTGCCAGCAGTTACTCGAGAAGGAGCTCTGGAAACACCATATATTTT.

V is TRBV15 and J is TRBJ2-5, with 10 bases aligning to TRBD1. CDR1 is LNHNV, CDR2 YYDKDF, per germline (reference sequence). V lost 5 bases, J lost 3 bases, and 6 bases stayed unmatched. The length of the CDR3 is 15 residues. For the CDR3, the DNA is TGTGCCACCAGCGCCCCCGGGACAGGGGAAGAGACCCAGTACTTC. As protein: CATSAPGTGEETQYF.

The gene calls are TRBV9 and TRBJ1-5; 7 nucleotides match TRBD1. Germline V lookup: CDR1 SGDLS, CDR2 YYNGEE. The CDR3 totals 15 residues. The V gene end was trimmed by 4 bases and the J gene end by 4 bases; junction bases not matched to a gene: 8. The CDR3 DNA sequence: TGTGCCAGCAGCCCTGGGGGACAGTCAAATCAGCCCCAGCATTTT. Translated, it gives CASSPGGQSNQPQHF.

The chain links TRBV5-1 to TRBJ2-7; D may be TRBD1 or TRBD2 (7 bases each). Germline CDR1 reads SGHRS; CDR2 reads YFSETQ. CDR3 size: 19 residues. V was clipped by 1 base and J by 5 bases, with 28 bases between them. The CDR3 spells CASSLSWQGEGPIWDEQYF. Written as DNA, the CDR3 is TGCGCCAGCAGCTTGTCGTGGCAGGGGGAGGGCCCCATCTGGGACGAGCAGTACTTC.

The gene calls are TRBV10-1 and TRBJ1-1; no clear D. V was trimmed by 0 bases and J by 0 bases, leaving 14 bases between them. The CDR3 is made up of 17 amino acids. Germline V gives CDR1 WNHNN, CDR2 SYGVQD (reference sequence). CDR3 amino acids: CASSESSTGLMNTEAFF. CDR3 nucleotide sequence: TGCGCCAGCAGTGAGTCGTCCACGGGCCTCATGAACACTGAAGCTTTCTTT.

The chain is built from TRBV19 and TRBJ2-7; 7 bases line up with TRBD2. The V gene's germline CDR1 is LNHDA and CDR2 SQIVND (reference sequence). V lost 5 bases, J lost 2 bases, and 6 bases stayed unmatched. The CDR3 has 14 amino acids. The CDR3 bases are TGTGCCAGTAGTTTCCAGCGGGGCCCCTACGAGCAGTACTTC. Encoded protein: CASSFQRGPYEQYF.

The J gene is TRBJ2-3, the V gene TRBV18, with 12 bases lining up with TRBD2. Germline lookup yields CDR1 KGHSH and CDR2 LQKENI. V was pared by 3 bases and J by 2 bases, with 3 bases of the junction left unmatched. This CDR3 has 16 residues. The CDR3 is CASSPRLAGDTDTQYF. The CDR3 DNA reads as TGTGCCAGCTCACCCAGACTAGCGGGAGACACAGATACGCAGTATTTT.